A single sample is the source of the 5 T cell receptor beta chains below, sequenced in a study of CD8+ T cells in alopecia areata. It was cDNA, reverse transcribed from extracted RNA, that served as the sequencing template. Assay: immunoSEQ multiplex PCR; the TCRdb copy retains only in-frame clones and omits some. The sample includes roughly 150,000 clones, roughly 50% of them seen just once. The sample was CD4+ T cells sorted from blood, taken at week 0. The receptors were sampled from a human donor with alopecia areata.

This sequence joins TRBV28 and TRBJ2-2; no reliable D call. CDR1 and CDR2 from the germline V gene are MDHEN and SYDVKM. Trimming took 6 bases from V and 4 from J, leaving 9 bases between them. This CDR3 spans 13 amino acids. Here the CDR3 DNA reads TGTGCCAGCAGCGAGAAAGGCACCGGGGAGCTGTTTTTT. It encodes CASSEKGTGELFF.

The genes are TRBV30 and TRBJ2-7, with 9 bases identical to TRBD1. The V and J ends lost 5 bases and 4 bases, in that order; junction bases with no gene match: 9. The germline V gene has CDR1 GTSNPN and CDR2 SVGIG (reference sequence). The CDR3 consists of 14 residues. The CDR3 protein is CAWRPGGQGYEQYF. CDR3 bases: TGTGCCTGGCGCCCGGGAGGACAGGGGTACGAGCAGTACTTC.

The genes are TRBV29-1 and TRBJ1-1, with TRBD1 as a possible D gene (6 bases). Germline V CDR1 and CDR2: SQVTM, ANQGSEA. V lost 3 bases and J lost 5, with 10 bases in between. The CDR3 sequence is 12 residues long. The CDR3, as DNA: TGCAGCGTTGAGAAGGGGACAACTGAAGCTTTCTTT. It is translated as CSVEKGTTEAFF. The full variable domain, with the rest looked up from reference TRBV29-1 and TRBJ1-1, is SAVISQKPSRDICQRGTSLTIQCQVDSQVTMMFWYRQQPGQSLTLIATANQGSEATYESGFVIDKFPISRPNLTFSTLTVSNMSPEDSSIYLCSVEKGTTEAFFGQGTRLTVV.

V is TRBV30 and J is TRBJ1-2, with D maybe TRBD1 (5 bases). V was clipped by 5 bases and J by 4 bases, with 11 bases between them. Germline V lookup: CDR1 GTSNPN, CDR2 SVGIG (reference sequence). This CDR3 is built from 12 residues. CDR3 coding DNA: TGTGCCTGGCGGGGGTTTAGCTATGGCTACACCTTC. It is translated as CAWRGFSYGYTF. The whole variable domain, filled in from reference TRBV30 and TRBJ1-2, reads SQTIHQWPATLVQPVGSPLSLECTVEGTSNPNLYWYRQAAGRGLQLLFYSVGIGQISSEVPQNLSASRPQDRQFILSSKKLLLSDSGFYLCAWRGFSYGYTFGSGTRLTVV.

This clone was detected a few times. The V and J genes are TRBV6-5 and TRBJ2-1, with a weak D call TRBD1 (5 bases). CDR3 size: 15 residues. Germline V gives CDR1 MNHEY, CDR2 SVGAGI. Trimming took 5 bases from V and 7 from J, leaving 18 bases between them. The DNA for the CDR3 is TGTGCCAGCAGTCAGTACAGGACAAGTCTTAATGAGCAGTTCTTC. It is translated as CASSQYRTSLNEQFF.